This T cell receptor (beta chain) comes out of a study of PD-L1 blockade in urothelial cancer. TCRdb's copy holds only in-frame clones and misses some; the assay was immunoSEQ multiplex PCR. The data hold under 90,000 clones, with approximately 90% observed a single time. The CDR3 has 18 amino acids. The J segment lost 2 bases and the V segment lost 0 bases, leaving 8 bases of the junction unmatched. Looked up from germline, CDR1 is LGHNA and CDR2 is YSLEER. The source of this sequence is a man in his 60s with urothelial cancer. The sequencing used PBMCs, collected around atezolizumab (anti-PD-L1) treatment. This chain connects TRBV4-3 to TRBJ2-2, with TRBD1 matching 8 bases. The CDR3 DNA follows: TGCGCCAGCAGCCAAGAAAGGGAGGCAGGGGGCAACACCGGGGAGCTGTTTTTT. Protein sequence: CASSQEREAGGNTGELFF.